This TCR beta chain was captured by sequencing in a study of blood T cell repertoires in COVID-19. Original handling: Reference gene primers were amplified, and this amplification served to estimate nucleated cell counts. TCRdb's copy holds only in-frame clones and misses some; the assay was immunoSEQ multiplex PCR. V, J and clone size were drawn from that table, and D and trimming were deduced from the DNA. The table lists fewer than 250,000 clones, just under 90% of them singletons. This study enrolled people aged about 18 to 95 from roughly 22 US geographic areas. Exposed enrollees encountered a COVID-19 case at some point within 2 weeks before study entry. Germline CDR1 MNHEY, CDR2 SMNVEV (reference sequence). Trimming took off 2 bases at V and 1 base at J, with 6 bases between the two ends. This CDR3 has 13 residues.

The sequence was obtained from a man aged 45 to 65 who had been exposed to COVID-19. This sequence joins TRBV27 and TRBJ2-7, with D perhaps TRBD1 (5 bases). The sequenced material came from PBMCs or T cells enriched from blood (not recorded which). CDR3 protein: CASSLDRSYEQYF. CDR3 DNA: TGTGCCAGCAGTTTAGACAGATCCTACGAGCAGTACTTC.